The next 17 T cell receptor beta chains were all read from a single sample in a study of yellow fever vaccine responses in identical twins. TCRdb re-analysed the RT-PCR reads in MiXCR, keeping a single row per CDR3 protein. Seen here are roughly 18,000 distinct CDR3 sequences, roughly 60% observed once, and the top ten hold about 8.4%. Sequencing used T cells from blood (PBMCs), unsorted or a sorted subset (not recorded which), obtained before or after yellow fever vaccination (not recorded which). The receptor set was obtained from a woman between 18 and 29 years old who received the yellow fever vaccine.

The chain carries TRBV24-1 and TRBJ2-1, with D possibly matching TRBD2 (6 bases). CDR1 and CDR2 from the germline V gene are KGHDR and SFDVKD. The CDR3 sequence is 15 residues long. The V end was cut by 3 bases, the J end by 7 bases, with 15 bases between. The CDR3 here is CATSDTRGGENEQFF. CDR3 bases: TGTGCCACCAGTGATACAAGGGGAGGAGAGAATGAGCAGTTCTTC.

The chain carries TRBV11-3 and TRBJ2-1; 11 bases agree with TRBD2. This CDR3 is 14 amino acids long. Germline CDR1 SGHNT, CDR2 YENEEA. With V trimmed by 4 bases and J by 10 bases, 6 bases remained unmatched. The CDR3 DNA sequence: TGTGCCAGCAGCTCATGGGGACTAGCGGAGGAGCAGTTCTTC. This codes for CASSSWGLAEEQFF.

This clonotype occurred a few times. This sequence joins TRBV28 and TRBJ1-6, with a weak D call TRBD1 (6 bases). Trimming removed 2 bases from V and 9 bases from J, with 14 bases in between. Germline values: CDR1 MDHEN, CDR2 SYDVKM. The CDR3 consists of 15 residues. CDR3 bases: TGTGCCAGCAGTTTACAGGGGAAATATGGTTCACCCCTCCACTTT. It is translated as CASSLQGKYGSPLHF. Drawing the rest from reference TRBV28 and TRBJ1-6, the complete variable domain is DVKVTQSSRYLVKRTGEKVFLECVQDMDHENMFWYRQDPGLGLRLIYFSYDVKMKEKGDIPEGYSVSREKKERFSLILESASTNQTSMYLCASSLQGKYGSPLHFGNGTRLTVT.

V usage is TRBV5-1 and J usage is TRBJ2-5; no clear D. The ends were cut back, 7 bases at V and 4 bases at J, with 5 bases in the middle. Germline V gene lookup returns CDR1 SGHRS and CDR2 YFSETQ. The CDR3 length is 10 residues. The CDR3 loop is CASGRETQYF. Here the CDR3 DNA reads TGCGCCAGCGGAAGAGAGACCCAGTACTTC.

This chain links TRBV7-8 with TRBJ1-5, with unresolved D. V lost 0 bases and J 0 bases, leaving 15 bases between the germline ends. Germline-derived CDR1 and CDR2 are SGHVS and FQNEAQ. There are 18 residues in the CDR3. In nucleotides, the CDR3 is TGTGCCAGCAGCTTAGCGCTGTTAGGAGACTATAGCAATCAGCCCCAGCATTTT. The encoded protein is CASSLALLGDYSNQPQHF.

The CDR3 DNA sequence: TGTGCCACCAGTGATCGGACAGGGGTTGTACCTACCTACGAGCAGTACGTC. It specifies CATSDRTGVVPTYEQYV. The chain carries TRBV24-1 and TRBJ2-7; 9 nucleotides match TRBD1. Looked up from germline, CDR1 is KGHDR and CDR2 is SFDVKD. V dropped 3 bases and J dropped 2; count of bases not matched to a gene: 10. The CDR3 contains 17 residues.

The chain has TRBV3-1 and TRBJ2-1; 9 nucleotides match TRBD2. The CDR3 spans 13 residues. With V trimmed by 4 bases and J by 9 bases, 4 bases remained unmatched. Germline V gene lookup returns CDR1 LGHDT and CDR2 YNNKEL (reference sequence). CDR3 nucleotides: TGTGCCAGCAGCCCGGGACTAGCTCGTGAGCAGTTCTTC. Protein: CASSPGLAREQFF.

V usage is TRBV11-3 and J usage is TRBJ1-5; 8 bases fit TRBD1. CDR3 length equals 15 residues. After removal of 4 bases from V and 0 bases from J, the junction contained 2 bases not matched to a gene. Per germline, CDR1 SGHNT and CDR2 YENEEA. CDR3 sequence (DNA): TGTGCCAGCAGCTACAGGGGGTATAGCAATCAGCCCCAGCATTTT. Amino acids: CASSYRGYSNQPQHF.

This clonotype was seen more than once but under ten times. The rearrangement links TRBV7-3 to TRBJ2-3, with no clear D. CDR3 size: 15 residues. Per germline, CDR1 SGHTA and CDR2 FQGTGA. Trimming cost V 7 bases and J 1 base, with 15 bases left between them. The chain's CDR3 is CASTLSDTGTDTQYF. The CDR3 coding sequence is TGTGCCAGCACCTTGAGCGATACGGGCACAGATACGCAGTATTTT.

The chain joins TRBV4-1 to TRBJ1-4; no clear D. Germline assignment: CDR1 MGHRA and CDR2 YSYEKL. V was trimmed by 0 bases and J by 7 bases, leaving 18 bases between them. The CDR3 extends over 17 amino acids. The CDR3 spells CASSQDYTVGSSEKLFF. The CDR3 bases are TGCGCCAGCAGCCAAGATTACACCGTCGGGTCGAGTGAAAAACTGTTTTTT.

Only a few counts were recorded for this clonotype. The CDR3 loop is CASSPDRIYGYTF. The CDR3 DNA follows: TGTGCCAGCAGTCCCGACAGAATCTATGGCTACACCTTC. The rearrangement joins TRBV12-3 or TRBV12-4 to TRBJ1-2, with D tentatively TRBD1 (5 bases). V was trimmed by 5 bases and J by 4 bases, leaving 11 bases between them. This CDR3 has 13 residues.

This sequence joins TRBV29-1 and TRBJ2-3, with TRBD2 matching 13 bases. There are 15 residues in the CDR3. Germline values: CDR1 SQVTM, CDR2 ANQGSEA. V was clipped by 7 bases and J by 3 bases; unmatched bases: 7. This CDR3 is CSAPGLAGVTDTQYF. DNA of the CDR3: TGCAGCGCTCCTGGACTAGCGGGAGTGACAGATACGCAGTATTTT.

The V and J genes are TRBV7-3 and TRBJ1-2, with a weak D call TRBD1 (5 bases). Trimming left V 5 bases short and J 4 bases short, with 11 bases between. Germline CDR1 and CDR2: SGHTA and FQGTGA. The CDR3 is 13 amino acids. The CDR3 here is CASSPRDGYGYTF. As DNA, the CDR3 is TGTGCCAGCAGCCCTAGGGACGGCTATGGCTACACCTTC.

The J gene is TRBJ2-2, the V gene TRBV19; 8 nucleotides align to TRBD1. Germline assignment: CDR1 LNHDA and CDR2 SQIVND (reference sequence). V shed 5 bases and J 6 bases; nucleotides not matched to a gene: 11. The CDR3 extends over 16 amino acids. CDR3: CASSVRDRTFSGELFF. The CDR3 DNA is TGTGCCAGTAGTGTCCGGGACAGGACATTTTCCGGGGAGCTGTTTTTT.

The CDR3 sequence: CASSPRPGLAGYNEQFF. For the CDR3, the DNA is TGTGCCAGCAGCCCCCGACCGGGACTAGCGGGATACAATGAGCAGTTCTTC. The rearrangement uses TRBV5-6 and TRBJ2-1, with TRBD2 matching over 13 bases. The CDR3 runs 17 residues. V lost 4 bases, J lost 4 bases, and 8 bases stayed unmatched. Germline-derived CDR1 and CDR2 are SGHDT and YYEEEE.

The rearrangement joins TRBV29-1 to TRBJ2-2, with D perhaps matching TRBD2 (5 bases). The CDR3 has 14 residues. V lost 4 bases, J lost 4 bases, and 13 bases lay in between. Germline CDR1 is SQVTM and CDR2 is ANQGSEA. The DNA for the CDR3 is TGCAGCGTTGGAAGCGGTACCTCCACCGGGGAGCTGTTTTTT. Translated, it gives CSVGSGTSTGELFF.

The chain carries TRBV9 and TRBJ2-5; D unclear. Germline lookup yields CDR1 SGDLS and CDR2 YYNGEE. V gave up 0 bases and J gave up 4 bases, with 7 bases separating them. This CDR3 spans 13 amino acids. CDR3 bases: TGTGCCAGCAGCGTAGGAAGTCGAGAGACCCAGTACTTC. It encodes CASSVGSRETQYF.